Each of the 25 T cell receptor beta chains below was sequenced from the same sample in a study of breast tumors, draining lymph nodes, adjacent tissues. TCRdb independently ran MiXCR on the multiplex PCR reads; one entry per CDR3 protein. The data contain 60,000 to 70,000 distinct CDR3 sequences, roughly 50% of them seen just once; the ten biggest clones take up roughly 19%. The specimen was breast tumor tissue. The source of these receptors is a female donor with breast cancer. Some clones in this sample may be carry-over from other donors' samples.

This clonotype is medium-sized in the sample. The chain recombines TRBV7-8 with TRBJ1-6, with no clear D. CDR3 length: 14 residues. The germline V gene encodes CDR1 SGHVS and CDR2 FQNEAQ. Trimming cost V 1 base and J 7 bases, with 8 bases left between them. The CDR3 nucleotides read TGTGCCAGCAGCTTAGTGGTCGAAAATTCACCCCTCCACTTT. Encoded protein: CASSLVVENSPLHF.

CDR3 protein: CASSLSGRPQHF. CDR3 bases: TGTGCCAGCAGTTTAAGCGGAAGGCCCCAGCATTTT. The chain joins TRBV28 to TRBJ1-5; no definite D call. In germline, CDR1 is MDHEN, CDR2 SYDVKM. The CDR3 runs to 12 residues. V lost 2 bases, J lost 9 bases, and 8 bases lay in between.

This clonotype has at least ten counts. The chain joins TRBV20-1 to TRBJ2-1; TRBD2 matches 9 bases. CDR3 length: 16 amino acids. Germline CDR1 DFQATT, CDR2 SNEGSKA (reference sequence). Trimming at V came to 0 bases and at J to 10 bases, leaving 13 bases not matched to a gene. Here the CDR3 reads CSARDILGGRAWEQFF. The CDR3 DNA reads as TGCAGTGCTAGAGATATATTGGGCGGGAGGGCCTGGGAGCAGTTCTTC.

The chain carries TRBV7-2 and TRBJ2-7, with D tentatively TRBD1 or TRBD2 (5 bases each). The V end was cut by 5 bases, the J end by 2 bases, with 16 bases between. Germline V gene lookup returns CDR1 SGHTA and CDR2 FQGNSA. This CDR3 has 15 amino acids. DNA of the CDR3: TGTGCCAGCAGCCGAAGTGGGGACGCCACCTACGAGCAGTACTTC. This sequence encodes CASSRSGDATYEQYF.

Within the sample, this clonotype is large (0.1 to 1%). Here the CDR3 reads CASSSDRAVGTYNEQFF. As DNA, the CDR3 is TGTGCCAGTAGTTCCGACAGGGCAGTGGGTACCTACAATGAGCAGTTCTTC. The chain carries TRBV19 and TRBJ2-1; 7 nucleotides match TRBD1. Per germline, CDR1 LNHDA and CDR2 SQIVND (reference sequence). This CDR3 is built from 17 residues. Trimming removed 5 bases from V and 2 bases from J; junction bases left unmatched: 12.

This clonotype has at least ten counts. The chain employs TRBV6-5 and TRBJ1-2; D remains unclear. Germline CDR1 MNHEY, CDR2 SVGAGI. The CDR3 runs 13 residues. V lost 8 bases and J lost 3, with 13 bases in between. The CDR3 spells CASSRGADYGYTF. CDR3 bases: TGTGCCAGCTCTCGGGGAGCAGACTATGGCTACACCTTC.

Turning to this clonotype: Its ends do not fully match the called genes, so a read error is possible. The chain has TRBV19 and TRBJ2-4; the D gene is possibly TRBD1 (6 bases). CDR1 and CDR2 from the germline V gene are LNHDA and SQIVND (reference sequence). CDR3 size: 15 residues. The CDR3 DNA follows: TGTGCCAGTAGTATTCCGACAGGTGCCAAAACCATTCAGTACTTC. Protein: CASSIPTGAKTIQYF.

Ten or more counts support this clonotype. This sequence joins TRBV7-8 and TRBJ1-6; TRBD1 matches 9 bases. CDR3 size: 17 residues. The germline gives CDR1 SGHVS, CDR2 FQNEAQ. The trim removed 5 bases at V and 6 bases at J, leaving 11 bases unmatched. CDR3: CASSQSDRGLSNSPLHF. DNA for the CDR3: TGTGCCAGCAGCCAATCGGACAGGGGATTAAGTAATTCACCCCTCCACTTT.

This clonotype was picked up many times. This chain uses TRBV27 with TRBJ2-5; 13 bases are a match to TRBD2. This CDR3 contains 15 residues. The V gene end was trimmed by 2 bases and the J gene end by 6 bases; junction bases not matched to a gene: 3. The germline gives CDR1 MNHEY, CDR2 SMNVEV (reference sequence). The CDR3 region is CASSLVTSGRQTQYF. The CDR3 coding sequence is TGTGCCAGCAGTTTAGTGACTAGCGGGAGGCAGACCCAGTACTTC.

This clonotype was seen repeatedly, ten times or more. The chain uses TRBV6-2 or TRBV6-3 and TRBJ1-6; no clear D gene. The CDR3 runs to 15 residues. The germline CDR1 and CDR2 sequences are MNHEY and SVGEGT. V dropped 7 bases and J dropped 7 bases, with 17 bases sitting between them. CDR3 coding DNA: TGTGCCAGCAAACGACGACCTACGGGGAATTCACCCCTCCACTTT. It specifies CASKRRPTGNSPLHF.

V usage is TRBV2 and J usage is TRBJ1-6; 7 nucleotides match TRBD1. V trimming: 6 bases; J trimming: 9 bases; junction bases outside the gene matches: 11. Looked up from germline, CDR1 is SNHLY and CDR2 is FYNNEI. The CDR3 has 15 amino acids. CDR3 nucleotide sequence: TGTGCCAGCAGAGCCCGAGGGGGCATGGCTTCACCCCTCCACTTT. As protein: CASRARGGMASPLHF.

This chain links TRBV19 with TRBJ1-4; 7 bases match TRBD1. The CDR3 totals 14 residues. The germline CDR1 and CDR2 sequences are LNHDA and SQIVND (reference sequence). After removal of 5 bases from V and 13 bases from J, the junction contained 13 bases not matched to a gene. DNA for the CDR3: TGTGCCAGTAGTTCCGACAGGGCAGTGAACCGACTGTTTTTT. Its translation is CASSSDRAVNRLFF.

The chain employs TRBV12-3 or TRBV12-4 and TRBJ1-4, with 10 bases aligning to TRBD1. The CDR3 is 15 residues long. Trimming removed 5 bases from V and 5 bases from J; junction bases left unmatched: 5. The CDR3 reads CASSTGQGGNEKLFF. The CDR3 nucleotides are TGTGCCAGCAGTACAGGACAGGGGGGGAATGAAAAACTGTTTTTT.

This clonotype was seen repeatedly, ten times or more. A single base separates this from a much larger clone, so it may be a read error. CDR3 nucleotide sequence: TGCAGTGCTAGAGATGTCACTAGCGGGGCCAACACCGGGGAGCTGTTTTTT. Residues: CSARDVTSGANTGELFF. The rearrangement uses TRBV20-1 and TRBJ2-2; 10 bases align to TRBD2. The CDR3 is made up of 17 amino acids. Trimming removed 0 bases from V and 2 bases from J; junction bases left unmatched: 6. CDR1 and CDR2 (germline): DFQATT, SNEGSKA (reference sequence).

Here the CDR3 reads CSAVRGDGAAVLTF. CDR3 DNA: TGCAGTGCTGTTCGGGGGGACGGGGCCGCCGTCCTGACTTTC. The chain couples TRBV20-1 to TRBJ2-6; TRBD2 matches 7 bases. The CDR3 contains 14 residues. The germline CDR1 and CDR2 sequences are DFQATT and SNEGSKA (reference sequence). The J segment lost 12 bases and the V segment lost 5 bases, leaving 13 bases of the junction unmatched.

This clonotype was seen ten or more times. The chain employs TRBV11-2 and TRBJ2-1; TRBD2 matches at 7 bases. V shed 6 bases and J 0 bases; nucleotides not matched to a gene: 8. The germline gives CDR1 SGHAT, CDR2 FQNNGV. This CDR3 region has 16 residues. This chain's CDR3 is CASRGSSGSSYNEQFF. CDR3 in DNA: TGTGCCAGCAGGGGGTCTAGCGGAAGCTCCTACAATGAGCAGTTCTTC.

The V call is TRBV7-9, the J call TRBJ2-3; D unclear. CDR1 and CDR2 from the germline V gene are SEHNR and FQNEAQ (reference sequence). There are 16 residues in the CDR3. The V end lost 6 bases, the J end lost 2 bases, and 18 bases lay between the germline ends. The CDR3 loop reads CASSVGRPRLTDTQYF. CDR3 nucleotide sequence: TGTGCCAGCAGTGTAGGCCGACCCCGTCTCACAGATACGCAGTATTTT.

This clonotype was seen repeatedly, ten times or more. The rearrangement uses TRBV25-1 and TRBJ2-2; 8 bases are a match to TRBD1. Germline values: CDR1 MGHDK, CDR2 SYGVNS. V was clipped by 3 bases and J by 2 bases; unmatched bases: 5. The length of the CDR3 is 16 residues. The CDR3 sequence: CASSDPGQGNTGELFF. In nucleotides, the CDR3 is TGTGCCAGCAGTGACCCTGGACAGGGAAACACCGGGGAGCTGTTTTTT.

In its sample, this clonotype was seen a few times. In nucleotides, the CDR3 is TGCGCCACCCCTCCGGGGGGGAAGTACAATGAGCAGTTCTTC. This gives the protein CATPPGGKYNEQFF. The chain recombines TRBV10-1 with TRBJ2-1, with 8 bases that match TRBD2. The CDR3 extends over 14 amino acids. Germline assignment: CDR1 WNHNN and CDR2 SYGVQD (reference sequence). With V trimmed by 10 bases and J by 4 bases, 9 bases remained unmatched.

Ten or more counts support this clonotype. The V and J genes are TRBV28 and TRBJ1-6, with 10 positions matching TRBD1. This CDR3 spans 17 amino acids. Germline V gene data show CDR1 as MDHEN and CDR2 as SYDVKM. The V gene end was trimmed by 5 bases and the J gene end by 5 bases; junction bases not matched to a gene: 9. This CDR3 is CASSRDRGLKDNSPLHF. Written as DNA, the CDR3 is TGTGCCAGCAGTCGAGACAGGGGGCTTAAGGATAATTCACCCCTCCACTTT.

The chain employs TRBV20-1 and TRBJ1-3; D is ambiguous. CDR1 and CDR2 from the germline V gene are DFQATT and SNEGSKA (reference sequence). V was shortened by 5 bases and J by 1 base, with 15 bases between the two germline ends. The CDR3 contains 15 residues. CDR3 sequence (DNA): TGCAGTGCTGTCAAGTCACAAGAGTCTGGAAACACCATATATTTT. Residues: CSAVKSQESGNTIYF.

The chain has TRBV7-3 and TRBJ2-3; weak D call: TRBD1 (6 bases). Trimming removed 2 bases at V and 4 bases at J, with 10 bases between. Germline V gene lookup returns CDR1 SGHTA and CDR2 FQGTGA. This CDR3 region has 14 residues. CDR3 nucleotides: TGTGCCAGCAGCTTACTGGGGGCGGCAGATACGCAGTATTTT. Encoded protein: CASSLLGAADTQYF. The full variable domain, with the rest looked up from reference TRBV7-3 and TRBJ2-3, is GAGVSQTPSNKVTEKGKYVELRCDPISGHTALYWYRQSLGQGPEFLIYFQGTGAADDSGLPNDRFFAVRPEGSVSTLKIQRTERGDSAVYLCASSLLGAADTQYFGPGTRLTVL.

The CDR3: CATSDRGRGNTIYF. CDR3 DNA sequence: TGTGCCACCAGTGACAGGGGTAGGGGAAACACCATATATTTT. The genes are TRBV24-1 and TRBJ1-3, with D possibly TRBD1 on 6 matching bases. The CDR3 spans 14 residues. Germline lookup yields CDR1 KGHDR and CDR2 SFDVKD. V lost 4 bases, J lost 4 bases, and 10 bases lay in between.

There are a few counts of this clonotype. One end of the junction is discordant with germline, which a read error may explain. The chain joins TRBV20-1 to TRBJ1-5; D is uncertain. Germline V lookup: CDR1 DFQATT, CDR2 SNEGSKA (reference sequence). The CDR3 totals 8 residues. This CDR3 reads CSASVARF. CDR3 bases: TGCAGTGCTAGTGTTGCAAGATTT.

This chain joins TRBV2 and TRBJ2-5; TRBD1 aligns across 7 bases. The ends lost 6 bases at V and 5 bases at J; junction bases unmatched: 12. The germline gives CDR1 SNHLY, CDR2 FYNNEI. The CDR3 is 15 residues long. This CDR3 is CASRPTTARGETQYF. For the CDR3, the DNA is TGTGCCAGCAGGCCAACTACTGCCAGGGGGGAGACCCAGTACTTC.